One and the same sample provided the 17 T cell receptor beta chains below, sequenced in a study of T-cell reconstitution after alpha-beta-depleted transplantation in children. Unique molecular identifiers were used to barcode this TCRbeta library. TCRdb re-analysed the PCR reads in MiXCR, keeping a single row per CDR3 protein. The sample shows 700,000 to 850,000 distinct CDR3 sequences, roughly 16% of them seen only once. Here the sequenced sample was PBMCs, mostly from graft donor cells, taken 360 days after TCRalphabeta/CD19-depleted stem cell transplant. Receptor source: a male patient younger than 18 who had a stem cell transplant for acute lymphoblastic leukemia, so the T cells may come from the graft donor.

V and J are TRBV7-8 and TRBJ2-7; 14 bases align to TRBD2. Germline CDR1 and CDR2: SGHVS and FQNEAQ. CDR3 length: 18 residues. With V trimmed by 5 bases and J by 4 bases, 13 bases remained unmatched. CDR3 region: CASSPRGTSGRFKYEQYF. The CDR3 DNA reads TGTGCCAGCAGCCCACGAGGGACTAGCGGGAGATTCAAGTACGAGCAGTACTTC.

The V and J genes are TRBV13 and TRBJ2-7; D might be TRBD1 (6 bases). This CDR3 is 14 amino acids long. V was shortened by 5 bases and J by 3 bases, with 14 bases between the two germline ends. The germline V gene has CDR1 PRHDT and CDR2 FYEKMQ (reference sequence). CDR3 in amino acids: CASSPPLDSYEQYF. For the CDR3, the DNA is TGTGCCAGCAGCCCCCCGTTGGACAGCTACGAGCAGTACTTC.

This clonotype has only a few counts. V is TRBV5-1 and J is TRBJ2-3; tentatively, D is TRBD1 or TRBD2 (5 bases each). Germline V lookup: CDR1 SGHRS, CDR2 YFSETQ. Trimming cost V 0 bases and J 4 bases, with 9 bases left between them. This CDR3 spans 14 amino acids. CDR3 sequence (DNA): TGCGCCAGCAGCTTGGTGGGACGACCAGATACGCAGTATTTT. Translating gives CASSLVGRPDTQYF.

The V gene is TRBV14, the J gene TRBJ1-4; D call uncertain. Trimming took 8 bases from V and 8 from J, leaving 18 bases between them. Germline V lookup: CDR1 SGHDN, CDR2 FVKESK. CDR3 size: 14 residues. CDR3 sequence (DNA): TGTGCCAGCCCACCCGGTGGGTTTGACGAAAAACTGTTTTTT. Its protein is CASPPGGFDEKLFF.

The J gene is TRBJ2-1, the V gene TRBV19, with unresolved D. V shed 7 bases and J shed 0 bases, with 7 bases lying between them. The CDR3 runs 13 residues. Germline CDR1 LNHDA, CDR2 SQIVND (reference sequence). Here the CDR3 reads CASMAVSYNEQFF. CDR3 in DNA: TGTGCCAGTATGGCGGTCTCCTACAATGAGCAGTTCTTC.

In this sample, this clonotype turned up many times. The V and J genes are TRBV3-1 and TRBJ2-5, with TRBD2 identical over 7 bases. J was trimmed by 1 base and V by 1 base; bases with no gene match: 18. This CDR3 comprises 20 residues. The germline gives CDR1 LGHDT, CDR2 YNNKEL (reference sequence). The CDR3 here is CASSQGAGRRSMAGQETQYF. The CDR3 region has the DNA TGTGCCAGCAGCCAAGGGGCCGGGAGGCGGAGTATGGCGGGCCAAGAGACCCAGTACTTC.

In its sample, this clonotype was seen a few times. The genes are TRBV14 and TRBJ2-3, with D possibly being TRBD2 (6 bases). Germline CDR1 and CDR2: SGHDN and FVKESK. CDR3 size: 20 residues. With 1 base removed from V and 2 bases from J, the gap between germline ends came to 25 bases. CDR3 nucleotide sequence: TGTGCCAGCAGCCAAGTAAACGGGACTCTTCTTCACAAATTCACAGATACGCAGTATTTT. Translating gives CASSQVNGTLLHKFTDTQYF.

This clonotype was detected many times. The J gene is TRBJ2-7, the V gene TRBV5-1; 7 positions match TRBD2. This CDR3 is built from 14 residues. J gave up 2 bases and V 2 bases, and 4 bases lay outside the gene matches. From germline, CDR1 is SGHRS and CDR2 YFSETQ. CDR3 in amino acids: CASSFSGQTYEQYF. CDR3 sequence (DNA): TGCGCCAGCAGCTTTAGCGGGCAGACCTACGAGCAGTACTTC.

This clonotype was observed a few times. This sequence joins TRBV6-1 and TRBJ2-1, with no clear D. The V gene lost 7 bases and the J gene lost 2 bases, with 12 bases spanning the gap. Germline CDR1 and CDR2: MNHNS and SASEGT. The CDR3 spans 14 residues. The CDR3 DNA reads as TGTGCCAGCACCCGCGTCGATCCCTACAATGAGCAGTTCTTC. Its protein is CASTRVDPYNEQFF.

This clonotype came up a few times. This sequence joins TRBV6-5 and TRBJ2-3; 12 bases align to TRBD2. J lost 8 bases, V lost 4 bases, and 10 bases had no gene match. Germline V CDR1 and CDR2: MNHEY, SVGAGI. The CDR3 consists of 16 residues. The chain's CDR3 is CASSSPSTSGSGTQYF. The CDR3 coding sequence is TGTGCCAGCAGTTCCCCCTCGACTAGCGGGAGTGGTACGCAGTATTTT.

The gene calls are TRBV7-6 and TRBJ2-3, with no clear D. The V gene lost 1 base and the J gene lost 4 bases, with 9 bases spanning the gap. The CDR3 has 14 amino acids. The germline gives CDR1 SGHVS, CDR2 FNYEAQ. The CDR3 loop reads CASSLGALADTQYF. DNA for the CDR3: TGTGCCAGCAGCTTAGGGGCTTTGGCAGATACGCAGTATTTT.

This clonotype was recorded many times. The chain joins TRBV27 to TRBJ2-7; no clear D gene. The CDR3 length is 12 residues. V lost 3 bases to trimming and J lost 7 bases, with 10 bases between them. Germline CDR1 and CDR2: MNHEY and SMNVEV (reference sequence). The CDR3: CASSFRSSEQYF. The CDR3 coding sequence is TGTGCCAGCAGTTTCCGATCGTCGGAGCAGTACTTC.

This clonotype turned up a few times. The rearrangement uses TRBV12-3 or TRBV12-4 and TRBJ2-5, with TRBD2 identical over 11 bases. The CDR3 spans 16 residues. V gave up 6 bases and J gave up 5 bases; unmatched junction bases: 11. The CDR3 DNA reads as TGTGCCAGCAGCGGGCTAGCGGGAGGCTGGGGGGAGACCCAGTACTTC. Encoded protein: CASSGLAGGWGETQYF.

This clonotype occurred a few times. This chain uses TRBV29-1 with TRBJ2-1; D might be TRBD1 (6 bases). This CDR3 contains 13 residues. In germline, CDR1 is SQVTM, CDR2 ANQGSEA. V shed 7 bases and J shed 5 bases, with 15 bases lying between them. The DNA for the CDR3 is TGCAGCGGACTGCATAGGGGGAACAATGAGCAGTTCTTC. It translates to CSGLHRGNNEQFF.

The CDR3 sequence: CASSLVRGRDEQYF. The CDR3 region has the DNA TGCGCCAGCAGCTTGGTTCGGGGTCGGGACGAGCAGTACTTC. The genes are TRBV5-1 and TRBJ2-7; perhaps TRBD2 as D (5 bases). V lost 0 bases and J 5 bases, leaving 12 bases between the germline ends. CDR1 is SGHRS, CDR2 YFSETQ, per germline. This CDR3 is built from 14 residues.

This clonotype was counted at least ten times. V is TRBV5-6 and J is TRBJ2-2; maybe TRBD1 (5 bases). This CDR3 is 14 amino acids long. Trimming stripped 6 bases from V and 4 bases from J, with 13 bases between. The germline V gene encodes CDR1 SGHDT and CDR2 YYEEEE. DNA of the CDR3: TGTGCCAGCAACTGGGGCTTTGGCACCGGGGAGCTGTTTTTT. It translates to CASNWGFGTGELFF.

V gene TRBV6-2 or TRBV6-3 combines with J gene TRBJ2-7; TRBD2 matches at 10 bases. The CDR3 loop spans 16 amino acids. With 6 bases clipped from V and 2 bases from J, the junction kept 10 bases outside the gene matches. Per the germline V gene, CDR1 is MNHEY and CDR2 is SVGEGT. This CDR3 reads CASRPISSGRAYEQYF. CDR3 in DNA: TGTGCCAGCAGGCCGATCTCAAGCGGGAGGGCCTACGAGCAGTACTTC.